The text below deals with one T cell receptor (beta chain). The data were produced by immunoSEQ multiplex PCR, yet TCRdb's version contains in-frame clones alone and is incomplete. Of about 37,000 clones listed, about nine tenths are singletons. Autoimmune disease history or systemic immunosuppression meant exclusion. CDR3 length: 14 amino acids. Germline CDR1 reads MNHEY; CDR2 reads SMNVEV (reference sequence). The trim removed 3 bases at V and 4 bases at J, leaving 2 bases unmatched. The data were obtained in a study of OX40 agonist ivuxolimab in advanced cancers. The TCR was taken from an adult with an advanced solid tumor such as melanoma, head and neck, liver or kidney cancer. The specimen was CD4+ or CD8+ T cells sorted from blood, collected in a trial of the OX40 agonist ivuxolimab. The rearrangement uses TRBV27 and TRBJ2-1; 8 bases line up with TRBD2. CDR3 in amino acids: CASSFGLAYNEQFF. CDR3 nucleotides: TGTGCCAGCAGTTTCGGACTAGCTTACAATGAGCAGTTCTTC.